This T cell receptor (beta chain) derives from a study of CXCR3-negative and CXCR3-positive naive CD8 T cells. A note on this clonotype: The antigen remains unidentified.

The CDR3 is made up of 13 amino acids. CDR1 and CDR2 (germline): SSHAT, FNYEAQ (reference sequence). The study's findings and limits: The study inferred TCR strength from TRB CDR3 properties and found comparable surface CD5 between naive subsets. CXCR3-positive naive cells carried more hydrophobic TRB CDR3s than CXCR3-negative naive cells did.

Cells classed as naive CD8+ T cells were CD45RO-CCR7+CD27+CD95-. TRB cDNA was prepared as libraries by UMI-labeled 5' RACE. TCRdb reworked the 5' RACE reads into one entry per CDR3 protein, no DNA. The sample holds about 130,000 distinct CDR3 sequences. This sequence originates from a human donor in good health. Some clones in this sample may be carry-over from other donors' samples. V gene TRBV7-7 combines with J gene TRBJ2-3. Sequencing was done on a sample of naive CXCR3+ CD8+ T cells from blood. Subset defined: CD45RO-CCR7+CD27+CD95- naive CD8+ T cells expressing CXCR3 (TNR3+). CDR3 residues: CASSPDGSDTQYF.